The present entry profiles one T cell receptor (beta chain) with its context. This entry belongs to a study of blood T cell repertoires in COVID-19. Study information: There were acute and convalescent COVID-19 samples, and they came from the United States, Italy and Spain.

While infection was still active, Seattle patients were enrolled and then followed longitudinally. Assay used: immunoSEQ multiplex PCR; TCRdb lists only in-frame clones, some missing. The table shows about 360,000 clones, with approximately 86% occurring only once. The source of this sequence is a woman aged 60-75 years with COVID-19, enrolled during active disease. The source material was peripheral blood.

The CDR3 here is CASSQEGAGANVLTF. The CDR3 DNA reads as TGCGCCAGCAGCCAAGAAGGGGCAGGGGCCAACGTCCTGACTTTC. J is TRBJ2-6 and V is TRBV4-3, with TRBD1 as a possible D gene (5 bases). The V gene's germline CDR1 is LGHNA and CDR2 YSLEER. The CDR3 has 15 residues. Trimming stripped 0 bases from V and 4 bases from J, with 7 bases between.